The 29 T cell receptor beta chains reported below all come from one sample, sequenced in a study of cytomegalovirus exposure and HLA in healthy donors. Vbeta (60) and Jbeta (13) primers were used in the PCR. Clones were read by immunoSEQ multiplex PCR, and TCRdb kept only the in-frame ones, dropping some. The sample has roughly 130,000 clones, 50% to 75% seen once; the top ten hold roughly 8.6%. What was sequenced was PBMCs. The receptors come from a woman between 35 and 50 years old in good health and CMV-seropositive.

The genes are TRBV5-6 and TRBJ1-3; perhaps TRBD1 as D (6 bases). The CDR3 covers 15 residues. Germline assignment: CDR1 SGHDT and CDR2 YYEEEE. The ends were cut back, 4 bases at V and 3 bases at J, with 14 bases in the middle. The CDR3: CASSGTGSFGNTIYF. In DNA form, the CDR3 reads TGTGCCAGCAGCGGAACAGGGAGTTTTGGAAACACCATATATTTT.

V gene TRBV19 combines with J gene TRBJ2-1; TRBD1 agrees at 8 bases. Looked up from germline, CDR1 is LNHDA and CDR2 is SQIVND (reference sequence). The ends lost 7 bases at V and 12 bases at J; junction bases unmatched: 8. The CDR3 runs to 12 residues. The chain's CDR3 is CASTGGGAGQFF. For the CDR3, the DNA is TGTGCCAGTACAGGGGGCGGAGCTGGGCAGTTCTTC.

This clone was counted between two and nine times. As DNA, the CDR3 is TGTGCCAGCAGTTACGGGGAGGGATGGGCAGATACGCAGTATTTT. This gives the protein CASSYGEGWADTQYF. The chain carries TRBV6-5 and TRBJ2-3; 7 positions agree with TRBD2. Germline CDR1 reads MNHEY; CDR2 reads SVGAGI. V gave up 2 bases and J gave up 4 bases; unmatched junction bases: 6. The CDR3 contains 15 residues.

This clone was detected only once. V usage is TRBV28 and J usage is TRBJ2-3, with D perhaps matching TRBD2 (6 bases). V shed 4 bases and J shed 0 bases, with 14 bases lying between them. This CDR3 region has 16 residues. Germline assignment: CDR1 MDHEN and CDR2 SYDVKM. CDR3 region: CASSWGLARSTDTQYF. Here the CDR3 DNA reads TGTGCCAGCAGTTGGGGCCTAGCGAGAAGCACAGATACGCAGTATTTT.

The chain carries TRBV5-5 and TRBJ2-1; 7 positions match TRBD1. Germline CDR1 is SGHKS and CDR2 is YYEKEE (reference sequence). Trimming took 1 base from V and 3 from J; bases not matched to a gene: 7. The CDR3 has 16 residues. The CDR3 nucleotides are TGTGCCAGCAGCTTGACCCGGGACAGTGGCTACAATGAGCAGTTCTTC. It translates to CASSLTRDSGYNEQFF.

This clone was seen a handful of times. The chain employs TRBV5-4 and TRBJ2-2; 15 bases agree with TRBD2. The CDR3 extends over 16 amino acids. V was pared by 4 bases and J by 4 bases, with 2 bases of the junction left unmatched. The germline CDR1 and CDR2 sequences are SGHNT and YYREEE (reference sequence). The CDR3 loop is CASSVGLAGGTGELFF. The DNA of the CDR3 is TGTGCCAGCAGCGTGGGACTAGCGGGGGGCACCGGGGAGCTGTTTTTT.

CDR3: CASSTGGHTGELFF. The CDR3 DNA follows: TGTGCCAGTTCCACAGGGGGACACACCGGGGAGCTGTTTTTT. The rearrangement links TRBV27 to TRBJ2-2, with 8 bases aligning to TRBD1. CDR3 size: 14 residues. Germline loops: CDR1 MNHEY, CDR2 SMNVEV (reference sequence). V dropped 9 bases and J dropped 3; count of bases not matched to a gene: 6.

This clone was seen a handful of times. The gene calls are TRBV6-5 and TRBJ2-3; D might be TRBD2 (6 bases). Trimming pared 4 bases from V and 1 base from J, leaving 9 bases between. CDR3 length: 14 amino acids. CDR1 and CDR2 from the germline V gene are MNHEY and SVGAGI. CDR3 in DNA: TGTGCCAGCAGTTCGGGGGAGGGCACAGATACGCAGTATTTT. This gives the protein CASSSGEGTDTQYF.

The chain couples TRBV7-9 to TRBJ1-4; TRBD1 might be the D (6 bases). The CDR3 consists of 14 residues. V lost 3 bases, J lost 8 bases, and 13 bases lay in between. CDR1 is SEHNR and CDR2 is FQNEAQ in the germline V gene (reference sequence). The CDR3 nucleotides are TGTGCCAGCAGCTTCGGGACACAAGGGGAAAAACTGTTTTTT. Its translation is CASSFGTQGEKLFF.

The CDR3 nucleotides read TGTGCCAGCAGTGAATCCAGCGGGCAAGAGACCCAGTACTTC. This gives the protein CASSESSGQETQYF. J is TRBJ2-5 and V is TRBV2, with D perhaps matching TRBD2 (6 bases). V was cut by 2 bases and J by 2 bases, with 9 bases left in between. Germline V gives CDR1 SNHLY, CDR2 FYNNEI. The CDR3 extends over 14 amino acids.

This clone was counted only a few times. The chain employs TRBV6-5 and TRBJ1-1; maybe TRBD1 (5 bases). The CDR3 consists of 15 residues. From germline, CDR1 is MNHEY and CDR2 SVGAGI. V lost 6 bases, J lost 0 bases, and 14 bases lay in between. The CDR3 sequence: CASSPKGHLNTEAFF. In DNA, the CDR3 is TGTGCCAGCAGCCCGAAAGGACATTTGAACACTGAAGCTTTCTTT.

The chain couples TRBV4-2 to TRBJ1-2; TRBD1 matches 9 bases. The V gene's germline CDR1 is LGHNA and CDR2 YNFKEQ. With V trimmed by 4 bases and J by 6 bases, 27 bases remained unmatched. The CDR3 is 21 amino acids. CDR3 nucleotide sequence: TGTGCCAGCAGCCCTCCCGATCGTAATATGTGGACAGGGGTCGCGGAAGATGGCTACACCTTC. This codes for CASSPPDRNMWTGVAEDGYTF.

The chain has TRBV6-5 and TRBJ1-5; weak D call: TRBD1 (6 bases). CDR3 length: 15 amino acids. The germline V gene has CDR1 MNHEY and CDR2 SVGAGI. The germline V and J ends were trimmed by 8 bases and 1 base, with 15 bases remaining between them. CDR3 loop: CASGSGTTSNQPQHF. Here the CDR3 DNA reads TGTGCCAGCGGATCAGGGACAACAAGCAATCAGCCCCAGCATTTT.

The DNA for the CDR3 is TGTGCCAGCAGTTCCTACTCTGGAAACACCATATATTTT. Protein: CASSSYSGNTIYF. V is TRBV6-6 and J is TRBJ1-3, with D unresolved. This CDR3 is 13 amino acids long. Trimming stripped 4 bases from V and 0 bases from J, with 4 bases between. Germline V gives CDR1 MNHNY, CDR2 SVGAGI (reference sequence).

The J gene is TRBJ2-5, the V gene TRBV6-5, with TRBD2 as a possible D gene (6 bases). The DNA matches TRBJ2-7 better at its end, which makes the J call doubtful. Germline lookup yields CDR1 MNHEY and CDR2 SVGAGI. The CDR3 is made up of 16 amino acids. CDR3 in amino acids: CASSYAGWPGDNEQYF. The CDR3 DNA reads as TGTGCCAGCAGTTACGCCGGGTGGCCGGGAGATAACGAGCAGTACTTC.

As DNA, the CDR3 is TGTGCCAGCAGCTTGGGACAGCTTGGTTACGAGCAGTACTTC. Amino acid sequence: CASSLGQLGYEQYF. V is TRBV5-4 and J is TRBJ2-7, with a weak D call TRBD1 (5 bases). The V and J ends lost 0 bases and 4 bases respectively, with 11 bases between them. Per the germline V gene, CDR1 is SGHNT and CDR2 is YYREEE (reference sequence). CDR3 size: 14 residues. Full variable domain (rest looked up from reference TRBV5-4 and TRBJ2-7): ETGVTQSPTHLIKTRGQQVTLRCSSQSGHNTVSWYQQALGQGPQFIFQYYREEENGRGNFPPRFSGLQFPNYSSELNVNALELDDSALYLCASSLGQLGYEQYFGPGTRLTVT.

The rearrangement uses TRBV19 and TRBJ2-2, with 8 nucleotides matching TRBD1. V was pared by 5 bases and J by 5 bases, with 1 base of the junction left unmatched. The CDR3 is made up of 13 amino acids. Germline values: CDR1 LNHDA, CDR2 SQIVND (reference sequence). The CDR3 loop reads CASSGQGTGELFF. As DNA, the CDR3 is TGTGCCAGTAGTGGACAGGGAACCGGGGAGCTGTTTTTT.

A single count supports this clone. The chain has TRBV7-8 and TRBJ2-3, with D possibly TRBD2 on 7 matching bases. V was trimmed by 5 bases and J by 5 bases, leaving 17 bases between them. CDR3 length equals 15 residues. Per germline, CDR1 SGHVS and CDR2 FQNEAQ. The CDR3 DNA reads TGTGCCAGCAGCCCCTCGGCGGGGGCCTTAGATACGCAGTATTTT. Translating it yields CASSPSAGALDTQYF.

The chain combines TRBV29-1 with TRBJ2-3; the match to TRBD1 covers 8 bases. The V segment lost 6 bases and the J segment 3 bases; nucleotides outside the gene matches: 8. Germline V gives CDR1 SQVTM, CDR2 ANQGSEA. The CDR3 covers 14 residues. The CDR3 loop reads CSVSSGGRTDTQYF. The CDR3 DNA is TGCAGCGTCTCTTCAGGGGGCCGGACAGATACGCAGTATTTT.

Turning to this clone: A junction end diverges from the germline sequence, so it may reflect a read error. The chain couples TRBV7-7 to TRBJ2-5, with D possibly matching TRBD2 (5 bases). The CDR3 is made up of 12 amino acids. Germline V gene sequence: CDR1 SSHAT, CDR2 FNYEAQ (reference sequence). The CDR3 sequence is CASSPSGETQYF. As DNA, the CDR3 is TGTGCTAGCAGCCCGTCGGGGGAGACCCAGTACTTC.

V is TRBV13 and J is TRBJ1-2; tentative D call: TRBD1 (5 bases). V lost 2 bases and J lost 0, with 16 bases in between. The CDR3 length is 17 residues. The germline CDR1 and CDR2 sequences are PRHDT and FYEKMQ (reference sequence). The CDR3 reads CASSLKGIGATNYGYTF. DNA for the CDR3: TGTGCCAGCAGCTTAAAAGGAATAGGGGCAACTAACTATGGCTACACCTTC.

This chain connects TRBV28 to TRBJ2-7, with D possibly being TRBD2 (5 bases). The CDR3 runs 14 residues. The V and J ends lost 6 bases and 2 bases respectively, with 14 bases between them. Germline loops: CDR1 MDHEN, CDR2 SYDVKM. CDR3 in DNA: TGTGCCAGCAGCACCTTAACCGGGGCCTACGAGCAGTACTTC. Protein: CASSTLTGAYEQYF.

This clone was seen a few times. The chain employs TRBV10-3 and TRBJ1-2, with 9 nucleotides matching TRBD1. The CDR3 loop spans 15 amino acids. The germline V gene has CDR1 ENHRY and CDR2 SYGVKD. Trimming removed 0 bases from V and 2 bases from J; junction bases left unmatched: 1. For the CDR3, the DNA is TGTGCCATCAGTGAGTCGACAGGGGGGAACTATGGCTACACCTTC. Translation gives CAISESTGGNYGYTF.

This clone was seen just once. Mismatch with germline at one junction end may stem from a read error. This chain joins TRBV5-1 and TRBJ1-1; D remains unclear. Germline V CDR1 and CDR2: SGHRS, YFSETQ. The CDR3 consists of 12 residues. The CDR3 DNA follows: TGCGCCAGCAGCTTGGGGAACAGTGAAGCTTTCTTT. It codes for CASSLGNSEAFF.

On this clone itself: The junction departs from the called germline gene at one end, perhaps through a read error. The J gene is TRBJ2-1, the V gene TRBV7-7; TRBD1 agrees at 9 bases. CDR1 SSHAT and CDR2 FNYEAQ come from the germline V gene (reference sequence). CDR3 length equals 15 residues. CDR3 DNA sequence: TGTGCTAGCAGCAAGGACAGGGGAGGGTACAATGAGCAGTTCTTC. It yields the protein CASSKDRGGYNEQFF. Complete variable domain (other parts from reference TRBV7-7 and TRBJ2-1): GAGVSQSPRYKVTKRGQDVTLRCDPISSHATLYWYQQALGQGPEFLTYFNYEAQPDKSGLPSDRFSAERPEGSISTLTIQRTEQRDSAMYRCASSKDRGGYNEQFFGPGTRLTVL.

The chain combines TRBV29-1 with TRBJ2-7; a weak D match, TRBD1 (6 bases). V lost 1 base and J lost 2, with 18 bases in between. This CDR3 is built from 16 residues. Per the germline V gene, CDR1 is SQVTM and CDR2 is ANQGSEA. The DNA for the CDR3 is TGCAGCGTTGAAGGGTGGAACAGGGATGGGGCCTACGAGCAGTACTTC. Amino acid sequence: CSVEGWNRDGAYEQYF.

The CDR3 protein is CSVEVGQATGELFF. The DNA for the CDR3 is TGCAGCGTTGAAGTCGGACAGGCCACCGGGGAGCTGTTTTTT. The rearrangement joins TRBV29-1 to TRBJ2-2; 7 nucleotides agree with TRBD1. CDR3 length equals 14 residues. V was pared by 1 base and J by 4 bases, with 3 bases of the junction left unmatched. Germline CDR1 reads SQVTM; CDR2 reads ANQGSEA.

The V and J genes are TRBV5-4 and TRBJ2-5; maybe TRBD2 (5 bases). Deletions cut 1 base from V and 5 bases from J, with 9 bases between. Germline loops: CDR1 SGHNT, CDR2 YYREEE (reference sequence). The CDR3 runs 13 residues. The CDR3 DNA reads TGTGCCAGCAGCTTGTATCGCGGGGAGACCCAGTACTTC. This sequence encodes CASSLYRGETQYF.

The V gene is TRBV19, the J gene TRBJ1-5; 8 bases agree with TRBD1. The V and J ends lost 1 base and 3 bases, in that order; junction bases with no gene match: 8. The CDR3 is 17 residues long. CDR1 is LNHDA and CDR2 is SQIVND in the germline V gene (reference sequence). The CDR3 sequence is CASSIGGRGRNNQPQHF. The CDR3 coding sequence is TGTGCCAGTAGTATAGGGGGCAGGGGGCGCAACAATCAGCCCCAGCATTTT.